The TCR beta chain under discussion was sequenced for a study of control samples from healthy donors and cancer patients. This CDR3 spans 16 amino acids. The V and J ends lost 0 bases and 11 bases, in that order; junction bases with no gene match: 9. The germline CDR1 and CDR2 sequences are SGHDT and YYEEEE. Some clones are missing from TCRdb's copy, which holds only in-frame ones; the method was immunoSEQ multiplex PCR. Here the sample spans fewer than 95,000 clones, roughly 84% being singletons. This TCR derives from a woman in her 40s in good health. The sequenced sample was blood. J is TRBJ2-1 and V is TRBV5-6; 12 bases agree with TRBD2. CDR3 DNA: TGTGCCAGCAGCTTGGTACCTAGCGGGGGGGCCGTCCAGCAGTTCTTC. Its translation: CASSLVPSGGAVQQFF.